This TCR beta chain is from a study of OX40 agonist ivuxolimab in advanced cancers. The data were produced by immunoSEQ multiplex PCR, yet TCRdb's version contains in-frame clones alone and is incomplete. There are just under 55,000 clones in the sample; around 80% occur only once, and 3.5% to 5.5% lies in the top ten. V was shortened by 6 bases and J by 0 bases, with 14 bases between the two germline ends. The CDR3 has 16 residues. CDR1 is MDHEN and CDR2 is SYDVKM in the germline V gene. This receptor was identified in an adult with an advanced solid tumor such as melanoma, head and neck, liver or kidney cancer. Sequencing used CD4+ or CD8+ T cells sorted from blood, obtained in a trial of the OX40 agonist ivuxolimab. The chain employs TRBV28 and TRBJ1-4; D remains ambiguous. The CDR3 spells CASSSPRAATNEKLFF. CDR3 DNA sequence: TGTGCCAGCAGCTCCCCCCGGGCTGCAACTAATGAAAAACTGTTTTTT. Complete variable domain (other parts from reference TRBV28 and TRBJ1-4): DVKVTQSSRYLVKRTGEKVFLECVQDMDHENMFWYRQDPGLGLRLIYFSYDVKMKEKGDIPEGYSVSREKKERFSLILESASTNQTSMYLCASSSPRAATNEKLFFGSGTQLSVL.